The entry below gives a single T cell receptor (beta chain) sequence along with its context. This clone was seen a few times. What this receptor recognizes is not known. No base quality values were provided; no much bigger clone lies one nucleotide off. The germline V gene (reference sequence) yields SEHNR for CDR1 and FQNEAQ for CDR2. The CDR3 runs 15 residues from the cysteine to the phenylalanine. Solely the CDR3 DNA is kept, with 45 bases framed from the first base. The trim is 5 bases for V and 2 bases for J, with a gap of 16 bases between the germline ends. Sample treatment or condition, as interpreted from the label and publication: about 20 received Ad26.COV2.S at low or high dose, single or two shots; about 5 received placebo; per-sample allocation not given. Repertoires of vaccine and placebo recipients were sequenced from samples taken on day 63 after the first injection. In Cohort 1b, fewer than 30 adults aged 18-55 years were enrolled at a single site in Boston, USA, between 29 July and 7 August 2020. Ad26.COV2.S was a replication-incompetent adenovirus type 26 vector expressing a prefusion-stabilized SARS-CoV-2 spike protein from the original Wuhan strain.

The data originate from a study of Ad26.COV2.S vaccination and SARS-CoV-2 variants (dated by TCRdb to about 2021). The study in broad terms: Donors in the vaccine arm were drawn from COV1001, a multicentre, randomized, double-blind, placebo-controlled phase I-IIa trial testing Ad26.COV2.S in healthy adults. The TCR-sequenced set comprised around 30 samples: some 20 Ad26.COV2.S vaccine recipients, 5 placebo recipients and 8 SARS-CoV-2 convalescent individuals. Investigators did not know the trial group allocation while performing experiments and assessing outcomes. The specificity and breadth of SARS-CoV-2-reactive T cell receptors after Ad26.COV2.S vaccination were assessed by TCRbeta repertoire sequencing. Dosing of Ad26.COV2.S was intramuscular, at either 5x10^10 or 1x10^11 viral particles, delivered as one shot or as two shots spaced 56 days apart. Trial participants were randomized into five groups of five: low-dose or high-dose Ad26.COV2.S given once or twice, or placebo on both occasions.

The immunoSEQ Assay was the method used to sequence TCRbeta CDR3 regions. After extraction, genomic DNA underwent amplification by bias-controlled multiplex PCR, followed by high-throughput sequencing. The published analysis was carried out like this. To quantify the absolute abundance of each unique TCRbeta CDR3 region, sequences were collapsed and filtered. T cell fraction was estimated by normalizing TCRbeta template counts to usable DNA, with usable DNA measured through amplification of reference genes found in all nucleated cells. Repertoire TCRs were annotated as SARS-CoV-2-specific when V gene, CDR3 amino acid sequence and J gene were exactly matched to a known reactive TCR set. MIRA supplied the reference SARS-CoV-2 TCR set, which was filtered for enrichment in COVID-19-positive ImmuneCODE repertoires so that public or cross-reactive TCRs were removed. Drawing on the MIRA antigens, annotated TCRs were analysed further at the level of specific ORF or position within ORF. Depth was the summed frequency of annotated unique rearrangements, while breadth was defined as annotated unique rearrangements over total unique productive rearrangements. Group comparisons of TCR breadth used two-sided Wilcoxon rank-sum tests. Entries here come from immuneACCESS through TCRdb and include only in-frame sequences with V and J called. Some clones fail to appear in such tables; in the studies checked, an unresolved V gene covers under half of the shortfall, and the cause of the remainder is unknown. V, J and clone size derive from that table, while D and trimming were established from the DNA sequence. The sample contains fewer than 400,000 clones, 85% of them found a single time. 2% to 2.5% of the sample is taken by the ten largest.

Study-wide conclusions, independent of this receptor: Non-spike TCR breadth was comparable between vaccine and placebo recipients, consistent with the vaccine containing only spike. Comparing responses between vaccine doses or regimens was not something the study was powered to do. After vaccination, substantial breadth of spike-specific CD8+ and CD4+ T cell responses was reported. Compared with placebo recipients, Ad26.COV2.S recipients showed higher spike-specific TCR breadth (P = 0.0014). It was noted by the authors that total T cell responses may have been underestimated by the TCR breadth and depth analyses.

The chain is encoded by TRBV7-9 joined to TRBJ2-7; tentative D gene TRBD2, with 6 bases matching. Sequencing was performed on peripheral blood, taken in a trial of Ad26.COV2.S vaccine versus placebo. The source is a person between 18 and 65 years old who received the Ad26.COV2.S COVID-19 vaccine or a placebo. The CDR3 protein: CASSPGLRNPYEQYF. The bases read TGTGCCAGCAGCCCGGGACTCCGTAATCCCTACGAGCAGTACTTC.